This record looks at one T cell receptor beta chain sequence and its context. Antigen specificity is unknown. The data were taken from a study of response to subunit inactivated influenza vaccine. Looked up from germline, CDR1 is SGHTA and CDR2 is FQGNSA. J lost 7 bases, V lost 1 base, and 8 bases had no gene match. There are 16 residues in the CDR3. TCRdb re-derived calls from the RT-PCR reads in MiXCR, one entry per CDR3 protein. The top ten clones hold 5.5% to 7% of a sample with hundreds of thousands of distinct CDR3 sequences, about 15% of them seen once. Findings and caveats of the study: Authors suggested that a seasonal influenza vaccination recruits few new T cells each time.

This chain uses TRBV7-2 with TRBJ1-5, with 9 bases lining up with TRBD1. This specimen consisted of PBMCs from blood, obtained around 15 days before vaccination. The sequence came from a man in his fifties who received an inactivated influenza vaccine. The CDR3 DNA sequence: TGTGCCAGCAGCTTAGGGGGGACAGGGACCCAACAGCCCCAGCATTTT. Encoded protein: CASSLGGTGTQQPQHF. The full variable domain, its missing parts supplied by reference TRBV7-2 and TRBJ1-5, is GAGVSQSPSNKVTEKGKDVELRCDPISGHTALYWYRQSLGQGLEFLIYFQGNSAPDKSGLPSDRFSAERTGGSVSTLTIQRTQQEDSAVYLCASSLGGTGTQQPQHFGDGTRLSIL.